This T cell receptor beta chain derives from a study of blood T cell repertoires in COVID-19. Study context: From the United States, Italy and Spain came samples of acute and convalescent COVID-19. Sample material is recorded as cDNA or gDNA derived from T cells, B-cell-depleted T cells, or PBMCs.

With 6 bases clipped from V and 3 bases from J, the junction kept 6 bases outside the gene matches. CDR1 is LGHDT and CDR2 is YNNKEL in the germline V gene (reference sequence). CDR3 length: 14 residues. The method was immunoSEQ multiplex PCR; TCRdb's version includes in-frame clones alone and lacks a portion of them. The sample has fewer than 300,000 clones, roughly 93% seen once. The sequenced sample was PBMCs or T cells enriched from blood (not recorded which). The TCR sequence derives from a woman in her 40s with acute COVID-19. The gene calls are TRBV3-1 (or the pseudogene TRBV3-2) and TRBJ1-1, with 8 bases identical to TRBD1. The CDR3 sequence: CASRRRGLDTEAFF. The DNA of the CDR3 is TGTGCCAGCAGACGCAGGGGGCTAGACACTGAAGCTTTCTTT.